This TCR beta chain was found in a study of cytomegalovirus exposure and HLA in healthy donors (dated by TCRdb to 2017 to 2019). Looking at the study overall: An earlier analysis of under 600 of the donors reported roughly 300 Gb of sequence data and around 110 million unique TCR beta sequences from some 180 million T cells. Approximately 300 gigabases of sequencing data and 70 million to 100 million unique TCR sequences made up an early release that covered under 750 HLA-typed donors. Among the approximately 400 genotyped donors, 75% to 90% belonged to the genetic ancestry cluster associated with self-reported Caucasian donors. The study was designed to test whether signatures of past pathogen exposure could be identified by cataloging public T cell receptors. Using immunosequencing, the study profiled T cell repertoires from about 620 subjects and related those repertoires to cytomegalovirus serostatus. In addition to the first cohort of approximately 650 subjects, a separate validation cohort of 130 or so different subjects was used. To predict cytomegalovirus infection status, the study combined high-throughput TCR immunosequencing, statistical association of individual TCRs with disease status, and machine learning. A later analysis re-examined previously published TCR beta repertoires from just over 650 donors and added high-resolution HLA genotyping to investigate patterns of TCR occurrence. In the later analysis, no new phenotypic data were used to find candidate immune exposures; instead, reliance was placed on TCR beta sequences and their occurrence across donors. In an earlier analysis of a few hundred of the donors, high-throughput TCR beta sequencing was used to judge whether each TCR beta V gene segment behaved as functional or pseudogenic. Donor age, sex, ethnicity and CMV serostatus were compiled together with the repertoire data. A later genetic analysis used genome-wide SNP genotypes for 398 of the 666 donors, treating that subset as a discovery cohort. All discovery cohort repertoires had been generated on a single sequencing platform. HLA typing covered class I and class II loci at four-digit resolution. Typing coverage varied by locus: about 620-630 donors for A, B, C, DRB1 and DQB1; more than 500 for DQA1; about 590 for DPA1; approximately 470 for DPB1. A handful of DR-DQ haplotypes were handled as single units for association and clustering because linkage in the cohort was strong. Among 300 to 450 genotyped donors of the cohort, an average of 235,054 unique TCR beta nucleotide sequences were sequenced per donor, 15% to 20% of them non-productive. Results the study describes overall, beyond this receptor: HLA typing was unavailable for some donors at each locus, so association tests used only the typed subset. Cytomegalovirus status was reported to be diagnosed by the classifier with high specificity and sensitivity in both the original and validation cohorts. A few of the identified cytomegalovirus-associated TCR beta chains were confirmed in vitro to be specific for cytomegalovirus antigens. At a false discovery rate of 0.05, a later analysis linked some 17,000 TCR beta sequences to specific HLA alleles. A later analysis found that HLA-associated TCR beta chains were more clonally expanded and had lower generation probabilities than equally common non-associated chains. According to a later analysis, most CMV-associated TCR beta chains appeared to be HLA-restricted, and the HLA associations seemed to be driven largely by CMV exposure. A later analysis reported that several top co-occurrence clusters appeared linked to parvovirus B19, influenza, CMV and Epstein-Barr virus. The authors suggested that the approach could potentially be generalized to other disease states and immunological phenotypes. Some 15 rarely observed V segments, including chromosome 9 orphons, were excluded from the earlier analysis of approximately 500 of the donors because counts were too low. A total of 150 to 200 TCR beta chains were listed by the study as associated with cytomegalovirus. A cluster of highly shared sequence variants was judged likely to be a technical artifact of the sequencing pipeline. A later analysis found that TCR association rates varied across HLA loci, with DRB1 alleles showing the most associated TCRs and HLA-C alleles the fewest. Only TCR beta chains were sequenced in this cohort, and the absence of alpha or paired-chain data limited detectable features. When HLA alleles, especially DR and DQ, strongly co-occurred, TCR associations were difficult to assign to individual alleles. Most TCR sequences were seen in very few donors, while some public TCRs were found in many individuals. A later genetic analysis reported fewer N-insertions in productive TCRs among donors in an Asian-associated ancestry cluster than the roughly 620-donor mean. Some IMGT-functional V segments, including TRBV6-2 and TRBV6-3, could not be distinguished by the 87-base-pair reads and were therefore excluded. Immune exposure information for the cohort was limited to CMV serostatus. Roughly uniform sequencing depth across donors was assumed in presence/absence analyses, although this assumption may not hold. Correlated functional status among segregating V segments might reflect linkage disequilibrium, but an unknown experimental factor could not be ruled out. A further reported finding was that TCR beta sequences accurately predicted the HLA-A and HLA-B alleles for most subjects in the first cohort. In a later genetic analysis, a missense DCLRE1C variant was associated with V-gene and J-gene trimming of TCR beta chains, and the association was replicated in an independent cohort. In an earlier analysis of 587 of the donors, most TCR beta V segments were observed in productive rearrangements about 87% or about 30% of the time, broadly matching IMGT annotations.

From the cysteine up to the phenylalanine, the CDR3 has a length of 14 residues. Only CDR3 DNA is held: 42 bases, read in frame from base 1. The germline V gene provides CDR1 MNHEY and CDR2 SVGAGI. Trimming removed 0 bases from V and 6 bases from J, leaving 8 bases between the germline ends. Libraries were made using the immunoSEQ multiplex PCR assay. A mixture of 60 forward primers for TCR Vbeta segments and 13 reverse primers for TCR Jbeta segments was used in the multiplex PCR. A multiplex PCR assay on genomic DNA amplified the CDR3 region of rearranged TCR beta genes. On the Illumina HiSeq System, the amplified TCR beta libraries were sequenced as 87-base-pair reads. In the paper's pipeline: A later analysis tallied around 80 million unique TCR beta chains across the approximately 670 repertoires, and about 12 million of those chains were shared by two or more donors. Raw reads were error-corrected and collapsed into unique sequences by a nearest-neighbor algorithm in which closely related sequences were merged to remove PCR and sequencing errors. Alignment of CDR3 sequences to IMGT reference sequences was used to assign V, D and J gene segments. For a sequence to be retained, a match of at least six nucleotides was required to both a V gene segment and a J gene segment. Rearrangements were classified as productive when the CDR3 lacked stop codons and remained in frame with V and J, and all other rearrangements were classified as non-productive. CDR3 was defined according to IMGT convention as the region running from the second conserved V-encoded cysteine to the conserved J-encoded phenylalanine. The earlier analysis of 550 to 650 of the donors excluded any sequence lacking an unambiguous match to a single V gene segment. An earlier analysis of about 600 of the donors called V segments functional above 56.7% productive rearrangements and segregating when the between-donor standard deviation exceeded 5%. A statistical classification framework was developed to diagnose cytomegalovirus status using the catalog of TCR beta chain sequences. In a later analysis, V and J genes were assigned by comparing TCR nucleotide sequences against IMGT/GENE-DB human TR gene sequences. Using the TCRdist pipeline, a later analysis assigned CDR3 sequences along with most-parsimonious VDJ recombination scenarios. A later analysis defined each TCR beta chain by its CDR3 amino acid sequence plus V-gene family, and excluded reads lacking a unique V-gene family. In a later analysis, 450 to 600 highly shared, low-generation-probability nucleotide sequences were removed to address suspected cross-contamination and a sequencing artifact. A later analysis calculated a clonal expansion index for each public chain from normalized within-repertoire ranks of inferred template counts. In a later analysis, generation probabilities were computed using a VDJ recombination model fitted to out-of-frame rearrangements, and the results were checked against IGoR. A later analysis scored TCR-TCR, TCR-HLA and TCR-CMV co-occurrence with hypergeometric tests, applying a repertoire-size bias correction to TCR pairs. To estimate false discovery rates, a later analysis permuted the HLA or CMV assignments 20 times. A later analysis grouped co-occurring TCRs with DBSCAN, adding TCRdist sequence similarity when clustering within HLA-allele-positive subsets. For co-occurrence clustering, repertoires with fewer than 30,000 or more than 120,000 public chains were excluded, along with 4 to 6 repertoires with anomalous nucleotide sharing. Not all clones reach the TCRdb copy of this immuneACCESS table, which keeps in-frame sequences only. Checked studies attribute under half of the gap to unresolved V genes and leave the rest unexplained. The V and J calls and clone size are taken from that table; D and trimming were inferred from the DNA. The sample yields more than 200,000 clones; 60% to 80% were counted once. The ten largest clones take up around 1.7% of the sample.

In total, approximately 610 healthy bone marrow donors made up the cohort. At the time of sampling, every cohort member was nominally healthy, though immune exposures that went unrecorded were likely present. The donor tested CMV seronegative, placing the donor among the approximately 360 seronegative members of the cohort. A peripheral blood sample was provided by each donor, and peripheral blood mononuclear cells were used for TCR beta sequencing. The Qiagen DNeasy Blood Extraction Kit was used to extract genomic DNA from the blood cell samples. About this clone itself: What this receptor recognizes is not known. No qualities accompany the bases; no much larger clone lies one base away.

The specimen sequenced was PBMCs. The TCR comes from a man younger than 35 in good health and CMV-seronegative. The receptor chain draws on TRBV6-5 and TRBJ2-2; TRBD1 is a possible D gene, resting on 6 matching bases. CDR3 sequence: CASSYSKGAGELFF. The nucleotide sequence is TGTGCCAGCAGTTACTCGAAGGGGGCCGGGGAGCTGTTTTTT.